This T cell receptor beta chain is from a study of breast tumors, draining lymph nodes, adjacent tissues. Study results and caveats: The lymph node origin of tumor T cells was framed as consistent with a hypothesis, not demonstrated.

This clonotype was recorded at least ten times. Its target is unknown. The lymph nodes were axillary draining lymph nodes from breast cancer patients. TCRdb ran MiXCR on the multiplex PCR reads and lists one entry per CDR3 protein. The sample includes fewer than 300,000 distinct CDR3 sequences, 32% of them seen just once. Germline lookup yields CDR1 SGHTA and CDR2 FQGTGA. The CDR3 totals 14 residues. V lost 4 bases, J lost 6 bases, and 8 bases stayed unmatched. Material: axillary lymph node tissue. The chain is built from TRBV7-3 and TRBJ2-7, with 8 bases lining up with TRBD2. The sequence came from a female donor with breast cancer. Some clones in this sample may be carry-over from other donors' samples. CDR3 nucleotides: TGTGCCAGCAGCTCGGGACTAGATACCCCCGAGCAGTACTTC. This sequence encodes CASSSGLDTPEQYF.